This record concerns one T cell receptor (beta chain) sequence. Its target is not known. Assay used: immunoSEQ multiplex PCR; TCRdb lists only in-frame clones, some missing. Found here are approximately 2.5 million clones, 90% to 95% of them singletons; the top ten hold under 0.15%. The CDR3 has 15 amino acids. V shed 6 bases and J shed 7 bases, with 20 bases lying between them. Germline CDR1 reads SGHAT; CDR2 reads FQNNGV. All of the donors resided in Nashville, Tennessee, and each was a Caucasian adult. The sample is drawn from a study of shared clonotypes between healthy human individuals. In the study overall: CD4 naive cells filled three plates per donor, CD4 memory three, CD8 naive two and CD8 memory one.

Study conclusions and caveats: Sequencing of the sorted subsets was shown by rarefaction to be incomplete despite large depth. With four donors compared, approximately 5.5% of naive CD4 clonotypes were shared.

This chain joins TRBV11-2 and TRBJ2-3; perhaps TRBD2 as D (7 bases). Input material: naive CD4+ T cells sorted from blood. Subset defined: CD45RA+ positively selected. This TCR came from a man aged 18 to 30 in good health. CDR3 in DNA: TGTGCCAGCAGGGGGGGCGCGGGAGAATTAAATACGCAGTATTTT. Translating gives CASRGGAGELNTQYF.